This note documents a single TCR beta chain sequence. The antigen remains undetermined. Profiled with immunoSEQ multiplex PCR; TCRdb holds only in-frame clones, not every one. The table shows about 2 million clones, with 85% to 95% occurring only once. CDR1 is GTSNPN and CDR2 is SVGIG in the germline V gene (reference sequence). Trimming cost V 0 bases and J 1 base, with 12 bases left between them. The CDR3 is 15 residues long. Naivety among CD8 cells was defined by CD45RO negativity and positive CCR7 selection, thereby excluding terminally differentiated effector memory CD45RA+ cells. Nashville, Tennessee was home to all donors, each a Caucasian adult. The data originate from a study of shared clonotypes between healthy human individuals. Background on the study: Plates per donor: three CD4 naive, three CD4 memory, two CD8 naive, one CD8 memory.

Broader study findings: Clonotype sharing across donors was expected to vary with sequencing depth.

V usage is TRBV30 and J usage is TRBJ1-1, with D possibly TRBD1 on 5 matching bases. The receptor was derived from a man younger than 30 in good health. The sequencing input was naive CD8+ T cells sorted from blood. The CDR3 DNA is TGTGCCTGGAGTGTAGGGGCAGGGAAGAACACTGAAGCTTTCTTT. As protein: CAWSVGAGKNTEAFF.